This TCR beta chain derives from a study of neurological immune-mediated disorders (dated by TCRdb to the late 2010s). Broadly, across the study: Peripheral blood TCR-beta repertoires from patients with HTLV-I-associated myelopathy (HAM/TSP), patients with multiple sclerosis, and healthy controls were compared in the study using UMI-based sequencing. The 90 to 120 TCR-beta libraries covered PBMC samples along with longitudinal samples, technical triplicates, and paired sorted CD4+ and CD8+ T-cell subsets. The cohort was made up of approximately 69 subjects, consisting of some 14 HAM/TSP patients, around 35 multiple sclerosis patients and 20 or so healthy controls.

To synthesize cDNA, template-switch 5'RACE was performed with a primer carrying a 10-nucleotide random unique molecular identifier so that each TCR transcript was tagged. Each sequencing run produced over 160 million TCR-beta sequences covering 15-18 subjects. The RNeasy kit was used to extract total RNA. The KAPA Real-time Library Amplification kit was used to amplify TCR-beta VDJ regions with primers targeting the TCR constant region and the 5'RACE anchor. A first PCR added sample indexes and Illumina adaptors, after which a second PCR increased the library yield. After Ampure bead purification, the TCR product of roughly 650 bp was size-selected on a 2% E-gel SizeSelection system. Before pooling, library quality was assessed on a Bioanalyzer, concentration was determined with Qubit, and library quantification was performed with the Kapa Library Quantification kit. Paired-end 2 x 150 bp sequencing of the libraries was performed on an Illumina HiSeq 2500. To increase sequence diversity, roughly 25-31% phiX was spiked into each library pool. In the source study's methods: Quality-filtered reads were processed with the UMI-based MiGEC pipeline, which removed over 75% of raw TCR sequences during error correction. VDJ genes were aligned to IMGT germline references, and clonotypes were defined by unique CDR3 amino acid sequence plus V-J genes. Clonal expansion, Shannon diversity, and CDR3 relatedness (CalcPairwiseDistances, ClusterSamples) were evaluated with VDJtools, and phylogenetic trees were built with CLCbio workbench. Using coefficient-of-variation modelling across technical triplicates, the study counted a clone as expanded if it had at least 8 unique UMIs. The public reads were run again by TCRdb, first through fastp at Q25 and then through MiXCR, and only productive beta chains were kept. All rows with the same CDR3 protein become a single entry with the most common DNA and genes. TCRdb, not the original authors, processed these V and J calls. Across this sample there are under 20,000 distinct CDR3 sequences, with roughly 14% seen only once. The ten biggest clones cover roughly 13% of the sample.

As to this clonotype: What antigen it recognizes has not been identified. Nothing much larger sits one base from this clone, and base qualities are not available.

Unsorted PBMC libraries were generated from 2 million PBMCs stored in RNAlater at -80 °C until RNA extraction. Peripheral blood was subjected to Ficoll-Hypaque density gradient centrifugation to isolate PBMCs, which were then cryopreserved in liquid nitrogen. The CDR3 runs 18 amino acids, cysteine and phenylalanine included. Of all the DNA, just the CDR3 is kept, 54 bases in frame from base 1. As encoded in the germline V gene, CDR1 is MNHEY while CDR2 is SVGEGT. The junction shows trimming of 5 bases on V and 2 bases on J, and the gene matches do not reach 6 bases of it. The research as a whole found: No identical CDR3 amino acid sequences were shared among expanded clones across subjects, suggesting private TCR-beta repertoires in all groups. TCR clonal expansion was highest in HAM/TSP patients and lowest in MS patients, with MS patients falling below even healthy controls.

The sequenced material came from PBMCs. The chain is encoded by TRBV6-2 or TRBV6-3 joined to TRBJ2-1; the central 16 bases match TRBD2. The TCR originated in a man between 60 and 75 years old with HTLV-1-associated myelopathy (HAM/TSP). The CDR3 here reads CASSAGLAGGRPYNEQFF. The nucleotide sequence is given as TGTGCCAGCAGTGCGGGACTAGCGGGGGGGCGCCCCTACAATGAGCAGTTCTTC.